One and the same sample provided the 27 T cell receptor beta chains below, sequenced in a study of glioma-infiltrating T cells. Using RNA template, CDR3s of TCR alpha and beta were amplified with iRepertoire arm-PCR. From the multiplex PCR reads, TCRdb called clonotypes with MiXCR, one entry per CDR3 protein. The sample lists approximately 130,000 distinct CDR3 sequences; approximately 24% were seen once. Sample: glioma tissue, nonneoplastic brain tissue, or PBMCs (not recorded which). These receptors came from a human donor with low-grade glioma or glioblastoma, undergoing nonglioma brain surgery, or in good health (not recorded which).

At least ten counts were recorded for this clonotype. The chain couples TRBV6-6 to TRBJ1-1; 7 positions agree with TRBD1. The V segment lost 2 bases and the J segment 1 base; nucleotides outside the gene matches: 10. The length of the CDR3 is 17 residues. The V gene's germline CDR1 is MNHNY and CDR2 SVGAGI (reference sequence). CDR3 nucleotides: TGTGCCAGCAGTTACGACGACAGGGAGGCAACGAACACTGAAGCTTTCTTT. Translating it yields CASSYDDREATNTEAFF.

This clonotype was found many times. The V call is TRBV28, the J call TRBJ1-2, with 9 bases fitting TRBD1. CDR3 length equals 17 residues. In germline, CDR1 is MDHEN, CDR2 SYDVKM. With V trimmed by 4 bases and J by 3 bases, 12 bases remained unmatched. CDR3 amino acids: CASSYLGTGKEDYGYTF. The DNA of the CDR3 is TGTGCCAGCAGTTACCTCGGGACAGGGAAAGAGGACTATGGCTACACCTTC.

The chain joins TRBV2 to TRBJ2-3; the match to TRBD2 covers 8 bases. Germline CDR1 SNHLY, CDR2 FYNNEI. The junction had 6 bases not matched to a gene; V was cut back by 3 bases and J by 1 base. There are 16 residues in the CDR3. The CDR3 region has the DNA TGTGCCAGCAGTGACAGCGGGGGAGGACGCACAGATACGCAGTATTTT. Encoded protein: CASSDSGGGRTDTQYF.

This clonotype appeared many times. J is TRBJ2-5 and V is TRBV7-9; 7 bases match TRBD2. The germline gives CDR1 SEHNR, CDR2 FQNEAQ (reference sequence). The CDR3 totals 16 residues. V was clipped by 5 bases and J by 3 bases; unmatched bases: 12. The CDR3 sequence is CASSGGDLTKKETQYF. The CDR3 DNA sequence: TGTGCCAGCAGCGGGGGGGACCTAACAAAAAAAGAGACCCAGTACTTC. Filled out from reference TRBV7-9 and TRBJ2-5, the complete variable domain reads DTGVSQNPRHKITKRGQNVTFRCDPISEHNRLYWYRQTLGQGPEFLTYFQNEAQLEKSRLLSDRFSAERPKGSFSTLEIQRTEQGDSAMYLCASSGGDLTKKETQYFGPGTRLLVL.

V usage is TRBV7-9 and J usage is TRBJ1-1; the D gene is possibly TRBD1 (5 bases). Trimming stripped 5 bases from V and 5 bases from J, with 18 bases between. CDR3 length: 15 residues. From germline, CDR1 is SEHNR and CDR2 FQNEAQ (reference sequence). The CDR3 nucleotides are TGTGCCAGCAGCCCTCGGGACGGAACTTCGACTGAAGCTTTCTTT. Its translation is CASSPRDGTSTEAFF.

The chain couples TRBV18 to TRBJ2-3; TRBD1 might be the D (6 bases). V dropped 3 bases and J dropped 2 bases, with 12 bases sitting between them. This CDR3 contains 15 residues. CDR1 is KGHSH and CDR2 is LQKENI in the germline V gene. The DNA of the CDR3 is TGTGCCAGCTCACCCCTGGACAGTAACACAGATACGCAGTATTTT. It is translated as CASSPLDSNTDTQYF.

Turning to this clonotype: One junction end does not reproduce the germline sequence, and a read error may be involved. The CDR3 DNA sequence: TGCAGTGCTAGTCACAGGGAGGGTTCACCCTTCCACTTT. Encoded protein: CSASHREGSPFHF. The chain joins TRBV20-1 to TRBJ1-6, with a possible D match to TRBD1 (6 bases). The CDR3 totals 13 residues. The germline V gene encodes CDR1 DFQATT and CDR2 SNEGSKA (reference sequence).

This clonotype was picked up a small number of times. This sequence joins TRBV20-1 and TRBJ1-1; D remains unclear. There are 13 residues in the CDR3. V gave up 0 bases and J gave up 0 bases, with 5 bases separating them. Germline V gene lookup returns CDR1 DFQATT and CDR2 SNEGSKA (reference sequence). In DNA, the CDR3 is TGCAGTGCTAGAGATGACTTGAACACTGAAGCTTTCTTT. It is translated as CSARDDLNTEAFF.

CDR3 nucleotides: TGTGCCAGCAGTTTAGCGTATCTTGAGCAGTTCTTC. This encodes CASSLAYLEQFF. J is TRBJ2-1 and V is TRBV28; no firm D call. Trimming removed 2 bases from V and 9 bases from J, with 8 bases in between. Per the germline V gene, CDR1 is MDHEN and CDR2 is SYDVKM. CDR3 length equals 12 residues.

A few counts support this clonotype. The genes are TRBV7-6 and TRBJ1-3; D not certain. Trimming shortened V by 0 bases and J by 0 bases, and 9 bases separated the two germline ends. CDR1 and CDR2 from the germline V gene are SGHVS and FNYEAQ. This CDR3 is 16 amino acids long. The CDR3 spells CASSLARQLSGNTIYF. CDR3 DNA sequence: TGTGCCAGCAGCTTAGCGCGGCAGCTCTCTGGAAACACCATATATTTT.

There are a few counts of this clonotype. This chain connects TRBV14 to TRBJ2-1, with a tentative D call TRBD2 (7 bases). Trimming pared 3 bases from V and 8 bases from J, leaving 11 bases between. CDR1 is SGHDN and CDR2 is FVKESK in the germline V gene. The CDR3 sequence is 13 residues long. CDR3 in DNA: TGTGCCAGCAGCCACCGGGGGGCCGATGAGCAGTTCTTC. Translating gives CASSHRGADEQFF.

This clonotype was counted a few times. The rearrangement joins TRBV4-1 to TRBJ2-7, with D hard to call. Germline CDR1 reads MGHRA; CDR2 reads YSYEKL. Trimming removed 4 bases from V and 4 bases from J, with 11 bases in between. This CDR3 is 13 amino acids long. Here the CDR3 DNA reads TGCGCCAGCAGCCGCTCCCCAGGATACGAGCAGTACGTC. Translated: CASSRSPGYEQYV.

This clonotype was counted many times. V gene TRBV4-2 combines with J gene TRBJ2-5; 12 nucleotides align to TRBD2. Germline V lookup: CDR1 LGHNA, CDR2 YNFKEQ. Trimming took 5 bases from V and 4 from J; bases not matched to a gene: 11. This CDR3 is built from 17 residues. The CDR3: CASSDLRASGGVETQYF. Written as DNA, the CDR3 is TGTGCCAGCAGCGACTTACGGGCTAGCGGGGGGGTAGAGACCCAGTACTTC.

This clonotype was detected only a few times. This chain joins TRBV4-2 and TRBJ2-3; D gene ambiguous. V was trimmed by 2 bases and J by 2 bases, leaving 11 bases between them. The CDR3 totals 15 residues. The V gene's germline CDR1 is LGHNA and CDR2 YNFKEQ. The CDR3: CASSQSVSDTDTQYF. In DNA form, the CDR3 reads TGTGCCAGCAGCCAAAGTGTAAGCGACACAGATACGCAGTATTTT.

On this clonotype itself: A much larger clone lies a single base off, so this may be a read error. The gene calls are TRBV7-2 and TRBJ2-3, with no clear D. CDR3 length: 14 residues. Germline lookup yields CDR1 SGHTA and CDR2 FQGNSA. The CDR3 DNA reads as TGTGCCAGCAGCTTAGCGAAAGGCACAGATATGCAGTATTTT. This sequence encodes CASSLAKGTDMQYF. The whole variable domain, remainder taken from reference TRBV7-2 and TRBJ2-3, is GAGVSQSPSNKVTEKGKDVELRCDPISGHTALYWYRQSLGQGLEFLIYFQGNSAPDKSGLPSDRFSAERTGGSVSTLTIQRTQQEDSAVYLCASSLAKGTDMQYFGPGTRLTVL.

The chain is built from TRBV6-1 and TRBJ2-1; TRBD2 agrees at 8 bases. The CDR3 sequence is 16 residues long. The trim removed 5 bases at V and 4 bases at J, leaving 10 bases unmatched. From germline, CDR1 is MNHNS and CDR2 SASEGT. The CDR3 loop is CASSYRGGGSYNEQFF. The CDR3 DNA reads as TGTGCCAGCAGTTATCGGGGGGGGGGCTCATACAATGAGCAGTTCTTC.

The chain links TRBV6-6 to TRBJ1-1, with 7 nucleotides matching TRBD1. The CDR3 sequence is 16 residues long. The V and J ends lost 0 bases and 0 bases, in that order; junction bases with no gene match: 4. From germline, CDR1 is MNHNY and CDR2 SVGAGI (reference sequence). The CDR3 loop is CASSYSLGTVNTEAFF. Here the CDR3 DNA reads TGTGCCAGCAGTTACTCTCTAGGGACAGTGAACACTGAAGCTTTCTTT.

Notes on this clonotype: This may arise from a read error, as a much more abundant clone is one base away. CDR3 protein: CASSRYGPNQPQHF. CDR3 bases: TGCGCCAGCAGCCGCTATGGCCCCAATCAGCCCCAGCATTTT. J is TRBJ1-5 and V is TRBV5-1; D not resolved. Trimming cost V 4 bases and J 3 bases, with 11 bases left between them. There are 14 residues in the CDR3. Germline V gives CDR1 SGHRS, CDR2 YFSETQ.

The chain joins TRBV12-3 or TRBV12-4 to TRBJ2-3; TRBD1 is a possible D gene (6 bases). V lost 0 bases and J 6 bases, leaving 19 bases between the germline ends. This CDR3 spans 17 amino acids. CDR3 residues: CASSLASGPGQKDTQYF. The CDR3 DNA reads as TGTGCCAGCAGTTTAGCATCCGGACCGGGACAAAAGGATACGCAGTATTTT.

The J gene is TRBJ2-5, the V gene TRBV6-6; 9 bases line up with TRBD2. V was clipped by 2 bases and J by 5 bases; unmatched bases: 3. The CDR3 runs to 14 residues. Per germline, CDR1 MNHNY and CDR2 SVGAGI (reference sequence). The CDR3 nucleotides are TGTGCCAGCAGTTACCAGCGGGGGGCGGAGACCCAGTACTTC. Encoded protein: CASSYQRGAETQYF.

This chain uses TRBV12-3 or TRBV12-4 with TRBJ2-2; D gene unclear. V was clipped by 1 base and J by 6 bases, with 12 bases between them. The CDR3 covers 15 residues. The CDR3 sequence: CASSLGSLGSGELFF. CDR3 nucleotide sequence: TGTGCCAGCAGTTTAGGGTCACTGGGGTCCGGGGAGCTGTTTTTT.

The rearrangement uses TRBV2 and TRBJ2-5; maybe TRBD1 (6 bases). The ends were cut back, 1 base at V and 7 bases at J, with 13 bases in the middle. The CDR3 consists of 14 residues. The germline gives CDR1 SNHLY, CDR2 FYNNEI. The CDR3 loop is CASSEDRASVTQYF. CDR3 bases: TGTGCCAGCAGTGAAGACAGGGCCTCCGTGACCCAGTACTTC.

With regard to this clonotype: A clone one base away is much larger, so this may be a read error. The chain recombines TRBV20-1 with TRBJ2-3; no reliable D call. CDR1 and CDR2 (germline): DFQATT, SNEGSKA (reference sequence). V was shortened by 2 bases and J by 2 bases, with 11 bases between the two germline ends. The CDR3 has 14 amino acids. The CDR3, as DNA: TGCAGTGCTAGATATCAGGTAGACACAGATACGCAGTATTTT. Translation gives CSARYQVDTDTQYF.

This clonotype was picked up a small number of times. The CDR3 nucleotides read TGTGCCAGCAGTTTCCGACACCCAAACACCGGGGAGCTGTTTTTT. Its protein is CASSFRHPNTGELFF. The J gene is TRBJ2-2, the V gene TRBV12-3 or TRBV12-4; D is uncertain. This CDR3 has 15 amino acids. V dropped 3 bases and J dropped 2 bases, with 10 bases sitting between them.

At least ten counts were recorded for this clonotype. The CDR3 sequence is CASSLYGTNEKLFF. CDR3 in DNA: TGTGCCAGCAGTTTATATGGGACTAATGAAAAACTGTTTTTT. V gene TRBV27 combines with J gene TRBJ1-4; unclear D gene. The CDR3 consists of 14 residues. V gave up 1 base and J gave up 2 bases, with 5 bases separating them. Germline CDR1 and CDR2: MNHEY and SMNVEV (reference sequence).

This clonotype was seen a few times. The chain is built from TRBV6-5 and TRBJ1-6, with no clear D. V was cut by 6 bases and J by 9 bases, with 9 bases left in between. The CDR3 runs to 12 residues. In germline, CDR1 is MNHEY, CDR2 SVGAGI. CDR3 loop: CASSRGGSPLHF. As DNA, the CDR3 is TGTGCCAGCAGCCGGGGAGGTTCACCCCTCCACTTT.

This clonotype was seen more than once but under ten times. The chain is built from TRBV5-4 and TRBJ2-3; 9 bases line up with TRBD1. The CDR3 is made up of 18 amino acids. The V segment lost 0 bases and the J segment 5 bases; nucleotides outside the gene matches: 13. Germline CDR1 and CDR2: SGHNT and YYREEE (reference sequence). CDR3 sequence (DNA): TGTGCCAGCAGCTTGGGATCGGGACAGGGATTTGGGGGAGATACGCAGTATTTT. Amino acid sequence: CASSLGSGQGFGGDTQYF.